A selection of T cell receptor beta chains follows, all from one sample in a study of blood T cell repertoires in COVID-19. Clones were sequenced by immunoSEQ multiplex PCR, and TCRdb holds only the in-frame ones, with some missing. Here the sample spans 100,000 to 150,000 clones, approximately 74% being singletons. The material sequenced was peripheral blood. The receptor set was obtained from a man in his sixties with acute or convalescent COVID-19. Each CDR3 is given with its conserved first and last residue. D genes are given only for firm matches. Size values are once, few and many counts, or a class for expanded clones, and some rows have none.

d_call j_call clone_size v_call cdr3_aa cdr3_nt
- TRBJ2-7 - TRBV5-1 CASSSRGAREQYF TGCGCCAGCAGCTCTCGCGGGGCTAGGGAGCAGTACTTC
TRBD1 TRBJ1-6 - TRBV19 CASRPTGRSPLHF TGTGCCAGTAGACCGACAGGGAGATCACCCCTCCACTTT
TRBD1 TRBJ1-5 - TRBV5-8 CASSLGQGRQPQHF TGTGCCAGCAGCTTGGGACAGGGAAGACAGCCCCAGCATTTT
TRBD1 TRBJ1-2 few TRBV6-5 CASRNPGQGIAGYTF TGTGCCAGCAGAAACCCGGGACAGGGCATTGCTGGCTACACCTTC
- TRBJ1-1 - TRBV6-6 CASSYSAVAEAFF TGTGCCAGCAGTTACTCGGCGGTGGCTGAAGCTTTCTTT
TRBD2 TRBJ2-1 - TRBV3-1/TRBV3-2 CASSQGLAGDNEQFF TGTGCCAGCAGCCAAGGACTAGCGGGGGACAATGAGCAGTTCTTC
- TRBJ1-2 - TRBV30 CAWSRTPGNYGYTF TGTGCCTGGAGTAGGACACCTGGAAACTATGGCTACACCTTC
- TRBJ1-4 few TRBV2 CASRLREAGGEKLFF TGTGCCAGCAGACTTAGGGAGGCGGGTGGTGAAAAACTGTTTTTT
- TRBJ2-1 - TRBV27 CASTIGGGYNEQFF TGTGCCAGCACCATAGGGGGGGGCTACAATGAGCAGTTCTTC
- TRBJ1-1 - TRBV14 CASSIGGNTEAFF TGTGCCAGCAGCATAGGAGGGAACACTGAAGCTTTCTTT
TRBD1 TRBJ2-3 once TRBV6-5 CATGTGLQDTQYF TGTGCCACGGGGACAGGTTTACAGGATACGCAGTATTTT
- TRBJ1-4 - TRBV5-1 CASSFTYDGATNEKLFF TGCGCCAGCAGCTTCACTTACGACGGAGCAACTAATGAAAAACTGTTTTTT
- TRBJ2-3 once TRBV15 CATSKNRDTQYF TGTGCCACCAGCAAGAACAGGGATACGCAGTATTTT
- TRBJ1-6 - TRBV3-1/TRBV3-2 CASSQTDRSRSPLHF TGTGCCAGCAGCCAGACCGACAGGAGTCGATCACCCCTCCACTTT
- TRBJ2-7 - TRBV7-9 CASSWDNSYEQYF TGTGCCAGCAGCTGGGACAACTCCTACGAGCAGTACTTC
- TRBJ2-7 - TRBV3-1/TRBV3-2 CASSQDSGTDTYEQYF TGTGCCAGCAGCCAAGATTCAGGTACCGATACCTACGAGCAGTACTTC
TRBD1 TRBJ2-6 few TRBV7-3 CASSLTGDRLSSGANVLTF TGTGCCAGCAGCTTAACGGGGGACAGGCTCAGCTCTGGGGCCAACGTCCTGACTTTC
TRBD2 TRBJ2-3 - TRBV27 CASSFGLAGGFFSTDTQYF TGTGCCAGCAGTTTTGGACTAGCGGGGGGTTTTTTTAGCACAGATACGCAGTATTTT
- TRBJ2-3 - TRBV11-2 CASSLGLQGSTDTQYF TGTGCCAGCAGCTTAGGTCTGCAGGGGAGCACAGATACGCAGTATTTT
- TRBJ1-4 few TRBV23-1 CASSLYSDTVEKLFF TGCGCCAGCAGTTTATACTCGGACACGGTGGAAAAACTGTTTTTT